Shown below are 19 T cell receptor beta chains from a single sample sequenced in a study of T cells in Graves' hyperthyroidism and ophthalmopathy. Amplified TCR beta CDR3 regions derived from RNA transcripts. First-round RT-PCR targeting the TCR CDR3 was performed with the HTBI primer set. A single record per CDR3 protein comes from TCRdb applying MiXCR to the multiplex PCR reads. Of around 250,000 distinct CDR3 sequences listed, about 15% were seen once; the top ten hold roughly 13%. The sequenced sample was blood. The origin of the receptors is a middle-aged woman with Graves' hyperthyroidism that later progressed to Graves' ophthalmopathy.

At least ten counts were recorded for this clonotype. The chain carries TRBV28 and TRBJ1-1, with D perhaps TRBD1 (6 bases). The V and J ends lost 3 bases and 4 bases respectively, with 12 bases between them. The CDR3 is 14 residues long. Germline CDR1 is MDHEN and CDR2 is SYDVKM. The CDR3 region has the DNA TGTGCCAGCAGTTTTCAGGGGTTGGCCACTGAAGCTTTCTTT. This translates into CASSFQGLATEAFF.

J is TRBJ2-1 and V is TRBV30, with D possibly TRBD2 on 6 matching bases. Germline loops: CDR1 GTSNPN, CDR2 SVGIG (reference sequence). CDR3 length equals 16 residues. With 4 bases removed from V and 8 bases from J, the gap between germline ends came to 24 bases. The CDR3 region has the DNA TGTGCCTGGAACTCCCCCGGGAGCCCCCCGCGGTATGAGCAGTTCTTC. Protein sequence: CAWNSPGSPPRYEQFF.

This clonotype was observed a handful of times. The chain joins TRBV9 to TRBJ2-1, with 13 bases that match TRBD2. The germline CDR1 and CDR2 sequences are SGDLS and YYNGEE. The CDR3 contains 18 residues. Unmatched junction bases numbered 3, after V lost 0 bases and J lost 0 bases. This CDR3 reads CASSVGLAGGGSYNEQFF. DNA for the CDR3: TGTGCCAGCAGCGTAGGACTAGCGGGAGGCGGCTCCTACAATGAGCAGTTCTTC.

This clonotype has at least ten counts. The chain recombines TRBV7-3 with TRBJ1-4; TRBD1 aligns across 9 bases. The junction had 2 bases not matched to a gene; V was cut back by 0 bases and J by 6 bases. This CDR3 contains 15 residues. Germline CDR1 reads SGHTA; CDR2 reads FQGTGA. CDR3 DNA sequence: TGTGCCAGCAGCTTAACACGGACAGGGGATGAAAAACTGTTTTTT. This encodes CASSLTRTGDEKLFF.

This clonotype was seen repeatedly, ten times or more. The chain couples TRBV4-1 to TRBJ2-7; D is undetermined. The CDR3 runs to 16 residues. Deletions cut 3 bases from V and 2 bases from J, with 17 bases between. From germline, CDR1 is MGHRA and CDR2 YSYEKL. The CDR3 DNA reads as TGCGCCAGCAGCCAGGACCTAGTCCCAAGCACCTACGAGCAGTACTTC. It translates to CASSQDLVPSTYEQYF.

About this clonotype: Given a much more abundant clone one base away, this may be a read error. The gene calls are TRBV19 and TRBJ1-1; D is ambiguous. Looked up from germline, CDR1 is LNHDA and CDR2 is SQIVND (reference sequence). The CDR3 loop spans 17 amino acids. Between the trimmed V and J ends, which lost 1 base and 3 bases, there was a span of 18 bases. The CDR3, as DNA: TGTGCCAGTAGTATAGCGGGCCAAGGAACCGGCTACACTGAAGCTTTCTTT. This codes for CASSIAGQGTGYTEAFF.

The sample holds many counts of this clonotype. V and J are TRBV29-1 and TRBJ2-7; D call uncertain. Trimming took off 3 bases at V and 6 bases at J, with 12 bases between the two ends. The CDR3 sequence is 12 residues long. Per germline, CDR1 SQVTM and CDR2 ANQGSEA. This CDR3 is CSVDSSSGEQYF. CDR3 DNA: TGCAGCGTTGACTCTAGTTCCGGCGAGCAGTACTTC.

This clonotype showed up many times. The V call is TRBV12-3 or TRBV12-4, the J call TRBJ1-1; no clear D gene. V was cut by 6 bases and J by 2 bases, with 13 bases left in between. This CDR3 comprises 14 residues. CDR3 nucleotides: TGTGCCAGCAGCCCGGTCCGGTCAAACACTGAAGCTTTCTTT. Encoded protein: CASSPVRSNTEAFF.

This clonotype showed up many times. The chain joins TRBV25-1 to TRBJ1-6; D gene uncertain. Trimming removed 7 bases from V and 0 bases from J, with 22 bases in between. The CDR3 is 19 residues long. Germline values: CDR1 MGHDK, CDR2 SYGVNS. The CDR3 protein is CASTPGGGRMSSYNSPLHF. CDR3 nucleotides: TGTGCCAGCACCCCGGGCGGAGGGAGGATGAGCTCCTATAATTCACCCCTCCACTTT.

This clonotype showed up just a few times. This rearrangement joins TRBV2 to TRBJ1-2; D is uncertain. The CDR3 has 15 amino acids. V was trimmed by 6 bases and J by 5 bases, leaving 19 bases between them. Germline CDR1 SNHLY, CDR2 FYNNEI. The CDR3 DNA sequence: TGTGCCAGCAGCTTCGCAAGGGCCCTTATGTATGGCTACACCTTC. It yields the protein CASSFARALMYGYTF.

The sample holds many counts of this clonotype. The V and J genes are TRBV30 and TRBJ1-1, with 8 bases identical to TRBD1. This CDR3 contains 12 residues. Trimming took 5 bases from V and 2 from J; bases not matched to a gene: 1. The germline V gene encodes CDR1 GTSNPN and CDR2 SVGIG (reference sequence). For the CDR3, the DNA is TGTGCCTGGGACAGGGGAAACACTGAAGCTTTCTTT. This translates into CAWDRGNTEAFF.

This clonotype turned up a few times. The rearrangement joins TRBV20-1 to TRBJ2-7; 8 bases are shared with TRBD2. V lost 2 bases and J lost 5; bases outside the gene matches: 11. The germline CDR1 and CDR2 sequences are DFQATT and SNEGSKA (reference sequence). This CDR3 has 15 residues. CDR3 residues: CSARRSGIPKDEQYF. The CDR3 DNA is TGCAGTGCTAGACGTAGCGGGATTCCTAAGGACGAGCAGTACTTC.

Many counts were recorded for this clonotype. In DNA, the CDR3 is TGTGCCAGCAGCGGAAGACTCCTCCCAGATACGCAGTATTTT. This gives the protein CASSGRLLPDTQYF. The chain combines TRBV7-9 with TRBJ2-3; D call uncertain. V lost 5 bases and J 4 bases, leaving 13 bases between the germline ends. CDR1 and CDR2 from the germline V gene are SEHNR and FQNEAQ (reference sequence). The CDR3 spans 14 residues.

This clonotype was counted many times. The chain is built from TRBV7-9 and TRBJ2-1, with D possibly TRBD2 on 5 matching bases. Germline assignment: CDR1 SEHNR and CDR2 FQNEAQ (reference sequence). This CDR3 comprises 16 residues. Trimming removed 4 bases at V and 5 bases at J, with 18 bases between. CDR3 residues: CASSWVGAGSHNEQFF. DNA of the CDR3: TGTGCCAGCAGCTGGGTTGGTGCGGGTTCTCACAATGAGCAGTTCTTC. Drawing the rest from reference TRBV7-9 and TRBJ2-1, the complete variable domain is DTGVSQNPRHKITKRGQNVTFRCDPISEHNRLYWYRQTLGQGPEFLTYFQNEAQLEKSRLLSDRFSAERPKGSFSTLEIQRTEQGDSAMYLCASSWVGAGSHNEQFFGPGTRLTVL.

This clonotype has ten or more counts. CDR3 sequence reads: CACIGGLGTEAFF. The CDR3 bases are TGTGCCTGTATTGGGGGTCTGGGCACTGAAGCTTTCTTT. This rearrangement joins TRBV30 to TRBJ1-1, with a possible D match to TRBD1 (5 bases). Trimming removed 6 bases at V and 4 bases at J, with 15 bases between. This CDR3 comprises 13 residues. Germline CDR1 reads GTSNPN; CDR2 reads SVGIG (reference sequence).

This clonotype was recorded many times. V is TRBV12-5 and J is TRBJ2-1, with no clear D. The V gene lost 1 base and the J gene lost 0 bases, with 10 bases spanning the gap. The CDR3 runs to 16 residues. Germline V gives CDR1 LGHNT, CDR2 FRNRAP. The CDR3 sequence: CASGLASTSSYNEQFF. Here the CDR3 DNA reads TGTGCTAGTGGTTTGGCCTCTACGAGCTCCTACAATGAGCAGTTCTTC. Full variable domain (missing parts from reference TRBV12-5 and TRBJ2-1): DARVTQTPRHKVTEMGQEVTMRCQPILGHNTVFWYRQTMMQGLELLAYFRNRAPLDDSGMPKDRFSAEMPDATLATLKIQPSEPRDSAVYFCASGLASTSSYNEQFFGPGTRLTVL.

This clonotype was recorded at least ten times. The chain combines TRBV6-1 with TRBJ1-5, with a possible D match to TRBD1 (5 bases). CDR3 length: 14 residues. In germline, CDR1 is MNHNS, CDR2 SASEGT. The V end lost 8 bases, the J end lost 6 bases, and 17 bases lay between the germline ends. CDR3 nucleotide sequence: TGTGCCAGCGGGGGGACGGGGCCCGGTCAGCCCCAGCATTTT. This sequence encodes CASGGTGPGQPQHF.

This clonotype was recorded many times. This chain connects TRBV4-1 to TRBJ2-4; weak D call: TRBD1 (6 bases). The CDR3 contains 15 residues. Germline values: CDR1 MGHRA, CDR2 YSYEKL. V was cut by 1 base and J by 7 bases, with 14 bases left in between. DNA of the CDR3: TGCGCCAGCAGCCAAGTAACAGGGAGTTCTAACATTCAGTACTTC. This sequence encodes CASSQVTGSSNIQYF.

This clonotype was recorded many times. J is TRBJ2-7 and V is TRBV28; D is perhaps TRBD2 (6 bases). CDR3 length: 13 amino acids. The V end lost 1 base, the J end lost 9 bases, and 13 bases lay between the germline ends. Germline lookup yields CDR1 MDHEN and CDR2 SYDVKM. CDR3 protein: CASSLSSSRGQYF. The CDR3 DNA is TGTGCCAGCAGTTTATCCTCCTCGCGGGGGCAGTACTTC.